A single sample is the source of the 17 T cell receptor beta chains below, sequenced in a study of vaccination and CD4 T cells after COVID-19. With the Oncomine TCR Beta short-read assay, DNA from cultured CD4+ T cells was sequenced. TCRdb redid the calling of the PCR reads with MiXCR, one entry per CDR3 protein. The table shows about 25,000 distinct CDR3 sequences, with around three fifths occurring only once. No antigen is known for these receptors. Treatment reported: approximately nine-day PBMC culture with coronavirus spike peptide pools or control peptides (ViraFEST assay). The sample comprised CD4+ T cells from blood, cultured in vitro. The receptors were gathered from a human donor who had recovered from COVID-19.

The chain has TRBV7-3 and TRBJ1-1; D is unclear. V lost 3 bases, J lost 1 base, and 6 bases lay in between. Germline V gene sequence: CDR1 SGHTA, CDR2 FQGTGA. This CDR3 is 13 amino acids long. The CDR3 coding sequence is TGTGCCAGCAGCTTTTCCACGAACACTGAAGCTTTCTTT. Translation gives CASSFSTNTEAFF.

DNA for the CDR3: TGTGCCACCAGTGATTCGCGTAGCCCCTACGAGCAGTACTTC. Amino acids: CATSDSRSPYEQYF. The chain is built from TRBV24-1 and TRBJ2-7; no reliable D call. The CDR3 is 14 amino acids. Looked up from germline, CDR1 is KGHDR and CDR2 is SFDVKD. Trimming took 2 bases from V and 2 from J, leaving 9 bases between them.

This clonotype has more than one count but fewer than ten. V and J are TRBV7-9 and TRBJ2-2, with 9 positions matching TRBD1. The J segment lost 8 bases and the V segment lost 6 bases, leaving 13 bases of the junction unmatched. Germline V lookup: CDR1 SEHNR, CDR2 FQNEAQ (reference sequence). The CDR3 is 16 residues long. CDR3 sequence: CASSSTSQGASGELFF. CDR3 coding DNA: TGTGCCAGCAGTTCTACTTCACAGGGGGCCTCTGGGGAGCTGTTTTTT.

This clonotype showed up just a few times. The chain joins TRBV28 to TRBJ1-5, with unresolved D. The germline gives CDR1 MDHEN, CDR2 SYDVKM. The CDR3 is 12 amino acids. V was shortened by 7 bases and J by 3 bases, with 7 bases between the two germline ends. CDR3 amino acids: CASNANNQPQHF. The CDR3 DNA reads TGTGCCAGCAATGCCAACAATCAGCCCCAGCATTTT.

The rearrangement links TRBV19 to TRBJ2-5, with no clear D. The V and J ends lost 0 bases and 1 base respectively, with 12 bases between them. The CDR3 is 16 residues long. CDR1 LNHDA and CDR2 SQIVND come from the germline V gene (reference sequence). The CDR3, as DNA: TGTGCCAGTAGTATAGATCGTTGGGGAATCCAAGAGACCCAGTACTTC. It yields the protein CASSIDRWGIQETQYF.

V is TRBV30 and J is TRBJ1-3; perhaps TRBD1 as D (5 bases). This CDR3 has 15 amino acids. V lost 2 bases and J 3 bases, leaving 14 bases between the germline ends. Germline V gives CDR1 GTSNPN, CDR2 SVGIG (reference sequence). CDR3 sequence reads: CAWSPNTGFGNTIYF. Written as DNA, the CDR3 is TGTGCCTGGAGTCCGAATACAGGCTTTGGAAACACCATATATTTT.

The J gene is TRBJ1-1, the V gene TRBV20-1, with 7 positions matching TRBD1. CDR1 is DFQATT, CDR2 SNEGSKA, per germline (reference sequence). This CDR3 region has 11 residues. J was trimmed by 5 bases and V by 6 bases; bases with no gene match: 3. The CDR3 bases are TGCAGTGCGTACAGGGGTACTGAAGCTTTCTTT. Its protein product is CSAYRGTEAFF.

This chain connects TRBV24-1 to TRBJ2-1; 8 bases are a match to TRBD1. The V gene's germline CDR1 is KGHDR and CDR2 SFDVKD. The CDR3 extends over 16 amino acids. The trim removed 4 bases at V and 1 base at J, leaving 5 bases unmatched. The CDR3 sequence is CATSEPTGGSYNEQFF. The CDR3 region has the DNA TGTGCCACCAGTGAACCCACAGGGGGTTCCTACAATGAGCAGTTCTTC.

V gene TRBV6-5 combines with J gene TRBJ2-7; D remains unclear. V lost 2 bases and J 4 bases, leaving 15 bases between the germline ends. The CDR3 is 15 residues long. Germline V CDR1 and CDR2: MNHEY, SVGAGI. The CDR3, as DNA: TGTGCCAGCAGTTACACGGCATCCTTAAGTTACGAGCAGTACTTC. Protein product: CASSYTASLSYEQYF.

This chain uses TRBV4-2 with TRBJ2-5; 9 bases align to TRBD2. The trim removed 0 bases at V and 7 bases at J, leaving 6 bases unmatched. The CDR3 consists of 15 residues. Germline-derived CDR1 and CDR2 are LGHNA and YNFKEQ. CDR3 bases: TGTGCCAGCAGCCAAGATCACGGTAGCGGGGGGACCCAGTACTTC. This translates into CASSQDHGSGGTQYF.

This clonotype has more than one count but fewer than ten. This chain joins TRBV2 and TRBJ1-2; D is uncertain. CDR1 and CDR2 (germline): SNHLY, FYNNEI. The CDR3 sequence is 11 residues long. V gave up 6 bases and J gave up 0 bases, with 2 bases separating them. CDR3 sequence (DNA): TGTGCCAGCAGCCCTAACTATGGCTACACCTTC. Its protein product is CASSPNYGYTF.

This clonotype was seen a handful of times. CDR3 sequence: CATSRGGSAGGQETQYF. The CDR3 DNA is TGTGCCACCAGCAGAGGCGGGTCCGCGGGAGGGCAAGAGACCCAGTACTTC. This chain links TRBV15 with TRBJ2-5; 9 positions agree with TRBD2. V was pared by 1 base and J by 2 bases, with 8 bases of the junction left unmatched. Per the germline V gene, CDR1 is LNHNV and CDR2 is YYDKDF (reference sequence). The CDR3 is 17 amino acids.

This clonotype has just a few counts. The V call is TRBV20-1, the J call TRBJ2-2; no clear D gene. This CDR3 region has 12 residues. V was pared by 6 bases and J by 1 base, with 6 bases between. Germline V gene sequence: CDR1 DFQATT, CDR2 SNEGSKA (reference sequence). The CDR3 DNA sequence: TGCAGTGCGCGAGAGAACACCGGGGAGCTGTTTTTT. As protein: CSARENTGELFF.

Only a few counts were recorded for this clonotype. The chain joins TRBV14 to TRBJ1-1, with D uncertain. CDR3 length equals 14 residues. The V end lost 4 bases, the J end lost 1 base, and 10 bases lay between the germline ends. The V gene's germline CDR1 is SGHDN and CDR2 FVKESK. CDR3 amino acids: CASSPLRWNTEAFF. The CDR3 DNA reads as TGTGCCAGCAGCCCCCTCAGATGGAACACTGAAGCTTTCTTT.

CDR3 sequence (DNA): TGTGCCAGCAGCTTAGTATTCGGACAGGGGATGAACGGGGAGCTGTTTTTT. This codes for CASSLVFGQGMNGELFF. The chain joins TRBV11-3 to TRBJ2-2; 9 bases are shared with TRBD1. The V segment lost 1 base and the J segment 7 bases; nucleotides outside the gene matches: 10. CDR1 is SGHNT and CDR2 is YENEEA in the germline V gene. This CDR3 comprises 17 residues.

The chain couples TRBV20-1 to TRBJ1-4; unclear D gene. This CDR3 region has 17 residues. From germline, CDR1 is DFQATT and CDR2 SNEGSKA (reference sequence). V dropped 0 bases and J dropped 2 bases, with 16 bases sitting between them. The CDR3 nucleotides read TGCAGTGCTAGAGATGGCGGGCAGGAGTCTACTAATGAAAAACTGTTTTTT. Encoded protein: CSARDGGQESTNEKLFF.

Remarks on this clonotype: Compared with germline, one end of the junction differs, possibly owing to a read error. The chain is built from TRBV7-7 and TRBJ2-5; unclear D gene. The CDR3 length is 13 residues. The germline gives CDR1 SSHAT, CDR2 FNYEAQ (reference sequence). The CDR3 DNA reads as TGTGCTAGCAGCTTAGAAGTTCAAGAGACCCAGTACTTC. Translating it yields CASSLEVQETQYF.